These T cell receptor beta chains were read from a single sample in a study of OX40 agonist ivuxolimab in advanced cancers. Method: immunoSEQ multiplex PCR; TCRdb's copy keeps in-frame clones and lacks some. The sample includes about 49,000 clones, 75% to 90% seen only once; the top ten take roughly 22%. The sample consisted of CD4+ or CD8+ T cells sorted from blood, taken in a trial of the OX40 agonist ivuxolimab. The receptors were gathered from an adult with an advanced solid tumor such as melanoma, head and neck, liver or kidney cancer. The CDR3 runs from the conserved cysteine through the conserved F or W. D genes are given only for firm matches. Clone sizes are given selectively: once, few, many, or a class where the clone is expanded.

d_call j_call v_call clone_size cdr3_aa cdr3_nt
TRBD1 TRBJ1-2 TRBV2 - CASSQEDRGANYGYTF TGTGCCAGTTCCCAAGAGGACAGGGGAGCTAACTATGGCTACACCTTC
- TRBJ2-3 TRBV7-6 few CASSFLESADTQYF TGTGCCAGCAGCTTTCTAGAGAGCGCAGATACGCAGTATTTT
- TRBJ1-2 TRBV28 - CASLRPSAHYGYTF TGTGCCAGCCTAAGGCCTAGTGCCCACTATGGCTACACCTTC
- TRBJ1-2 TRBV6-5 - CASTISQGWGGYTF TGTGCCAGCACCATATCTCAGGGATGGGGCGGCTACACCTTC
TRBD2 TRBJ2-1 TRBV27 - CASIGASGGASPYNEQFF TGTGCCAGCATAGGGGCCAGCGGGGGGGCGTCGCCCTACAATGAGCAGTTCTTC
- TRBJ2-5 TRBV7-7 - CASSGYSDQETQYF TGTGCCAGCAGCGGATACTCCGACCAAGAGACCCAGTACTTC
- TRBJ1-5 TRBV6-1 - CASSGNRQYSNQPQHF TGTGCCAGCAGTGGGAACAGACAGTATAGCAATCAGCCCCAGCATTTT
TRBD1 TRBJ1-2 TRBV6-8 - CASSLGYRGQGYTF TGTGCCAGCAGTTTGGGGTACAGGGGGCAAGGCTACACCTTC
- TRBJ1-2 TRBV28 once CASSFNLRAGYTF TGTGCCAGCAGTTTCAATCTCAGGGCTGGCTACACCTTC
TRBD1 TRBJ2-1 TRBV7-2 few CASSPRPTGFSYNEQFF TGTGCCAGCAGCCCTAGACCGACAGGGTTCTCCTACAATGAGCAGTTCTTC
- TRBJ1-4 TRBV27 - CASSLLGATNEKLFF TGTGCCAGCTCCCTTTTGGGGGCAACTAATGAAAAACTGTTTTTT
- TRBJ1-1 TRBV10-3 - CAISEEMNTEAFF TGTGCCATCAGTGAAGAGATGAACACTGAAGCTTTCTTT
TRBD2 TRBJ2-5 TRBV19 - CASSTLVGRGGFQETQYF TGTGCCAGTAGTACCCTCGTTGGGCGGGGGGGATTCCAAGAGACCCAGTACTTC
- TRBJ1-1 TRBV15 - CATSDTRGIYTEAFF TGTGCCACCAGCGACACTAGGGGGATATACACTGAAGCTTTCTTT
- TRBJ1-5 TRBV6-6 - CASSYVKTSQPQHF TGTGCCAGCAGTTACGTAAAGACGAGCCAGCCCCAGCATTTT
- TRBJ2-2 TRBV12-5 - CASGFQAGEESGELFF TGTGCTAGTGGTTTTCAGGCAGGGGAAGAGTCCGGGGAGCTGTTTTTT
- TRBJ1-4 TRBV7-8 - CASRGGTTGNEKLFF TGTGCCAGCAGGGGAGGGACGACCGGTAATGAAAAACTGTTTTTT
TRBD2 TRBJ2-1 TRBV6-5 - CASSKAGGYNEQFF TGTGCCAGCAGTAAAGCGGGGGGCTACAATGAGCAGTTCTTC
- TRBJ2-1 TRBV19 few CASSYTQDEQFF TGTGCCAGTAGTTATACACAGGATGAGCAGTTCTTC
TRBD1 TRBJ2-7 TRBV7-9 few CASSAGQGSEQYF TGTGCCAGCAGCGCCGGACAGGGCAGCGAGCAGTACTTC
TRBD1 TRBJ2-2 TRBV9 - CASSSPGTGNTGELFF TGTGCCAGCAGCTCCCCCGGGACAGGGAACACCGGGGAGCTGTTTTTT
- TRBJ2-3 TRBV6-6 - CASSYEGGGTQYF TGTGCCAGCAGTTACGAGGGGGGAGGTACGCAGTATTTT
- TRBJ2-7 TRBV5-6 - CASSLGNEQYF TGTGCCAGCAGCTTAGGGAACGAGCAGTACTTC
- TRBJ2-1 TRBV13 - CASSAHNEQFF TGTGCCAGCAGCGCCCACAATGAGCAGTTCTTC
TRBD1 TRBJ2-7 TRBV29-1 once CSVGGQGSSYEQYF TGCAGCGTTGGGGGACAGGGGAGCTCCTACGAGCAGTACTTC
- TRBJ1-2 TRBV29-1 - CSVESLYYGYTF TGCAGCGTTGAAAGTCTTTACTATGGCTACACCTTC
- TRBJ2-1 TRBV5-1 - CASTQGQFPYNEQFF TGCGCCAGTACTCAGGGGCAGTTCCCCTACAATGAGCAGTTCTTC